A selection of T cell receptor beta chains follows, all from one sample in a study of blood T cells in healthy people across ages. TCRdb reanalysed the 5' RACE reads using MiXCR and keeps one entry per CDR3 protein. The table has under 750,000 distinct CDR3 sequences, less than 60% seen once. Source material: blood. These receptors were obtained from a man older than 75 in good health. Each CDR3 is given with its conserved first and last residue. Each record gives: J gene, V gene, D gene, clone size, CDR3 DNA, CDR3 protein. A D gene is named only where the DNA matches it firmly. A row's size may be missing; if present it is once, few, many or a size class.

J: TRBJ2-7
V: TRBV7-9
D: .
size: .
DNA: TGTGCCAGCAACACCGGCCCAGGGGCCCCCTACGAGCAGTACTTC
CDR3: CASNTGPGAPYEQYF

J: TRBJ2-7
V: TRBV4-2
D: .
size: .
DNA: TGTGCCAGCAGCCAAGAGATAACCGGGGAGCAGTACTTC
CDR3: CASSQEITGEQYF

J: TRBJ2-1
V: TRBV21-1
D: .
size: few
DNA: TGTGCCAGCAGGGAAAGAGAGGGGCCCTCCTACAATGAGCAGTTCTTC
CDR3: CASREREGPSYNEQFF

J: TRBJ2-7
V: TRBV4-2
D: TRBD1
size: few
DNA: TGTGCCAGCAGCCACGCTCAAGGGACAGGTCAATACGAGCAGTACTTC
CDR3: CASSHAQGTGQYEQYF

J: TRBJ2-5
V: TRBV29-1
D: .
size: .
DNA: TGCAGCACCAAGCGGAGCCAGAATGAGCAGTACTTC
CDR3: CSTKRSQNEQYF

J: TRBJ2-3
V: TRBV11-3
D: TRBD1
size: .
DNA: TGTGCCAGCAGCCCCTCCGGACAGGGCTACACAGATACGCAGTATTTT
CDR3: CASSPSGQGYTDTQYF

J: TRBJ2-1
V: TRBV20-1
D: TRBD1
size: .
DNA: TGCAGTGCTAGAGATAGTACGGGACAGTGCTCCTACAATGAGCAGTTCTTC
CDR3: CSARDSTGQCSYNEQFF

J: TRBJ2-4
V: TRBV2
D: .
size: .
DNA: TGTGCCAGCAGTGACCGGGCGGGCATTCAGTACTTC
CDR3: CASSDRAGIQYF

J: TRBJ2-7
V: TRBV15
D: .
size: .
DNA: TGTGCCACCAGCGCCCGGGACTTGACCTACGAGCAGTACTTC
CDR3: CATSARDLTYEQYF

J: TRBJ1-2
V: TRBV7-2
D: TRBD1
size: .
DNA: TGTGCCAGCAGCTACGGGACAGGGGGCAATGGCTACACCTTC
CDR3: CASSYGTGGNGYTF

J: TRBJ1-2
V: TRBV6-5
D: TRBD1
size: many
DNA: TGTGCCAGCAGTTACTCGTGGACAGGGGACTATGGCTACACCTTC
CDR3: CASSYSWTGDYGYTF

J: TRBJ2-7
V: TRBV7-2
D: TRBD1
size: .
DNA: TGTGCCAGCAGTATGGAACAGGGGGCCTTATACGAGCAGTACTTC
CDR3: CASSMEQGALYEQYF

J: TRBJ2-5
V: TRBV27
D: .
size: few
DNA: TGTGCCAGCAGGGGGACGGACCTTAAAGAGACCCAGTACTTC
CDR3: CASRGTDLKETQYF

J: TRBJ2-1
V: TRBV7-9
D: .
size: many
DNA: TGTGCCAGCAGAATGGGGGTTAGATACAATGAGCAGTTCTTC
CDR3: CASRMGVRYNEQFF

J: TRBJ2-1
V: TRBV7-9
D: .
size: .
DNA: TGTGCCAGCAGCTTAGCGGGGGACTTATACTTCAGTGAGCAGTTCTTC
CDR3: CASSLAGDLYFSEQFF

J: TRBJ1-4
V: TRBV3-1
D: .
size: .
DNA: TGTGCCAGCAGCCAACAGACGATTATTGAAAAACTGTTTTTT
CDR3: CASSQQTIIEKLFF

J: TRBJ2-7
V: TRBV28
D: TRBD2
size: .
DNA: TGTGCCAGCAGTCCCCTCACTAGCGGGGTCCTCTACGAGCAGTACTTC
CDR3: CASSPLTSGVLYEQYF

J: TRBJ2-7
V: TRBV29-1
D: .
size: .
DNA: TGCAGCGTTAGGGCCACCTACGAGCAGTACTTC
CDR3: CSVRATYEQYF

J: TRBJ2-4
V: TRBV20-1
D: .
size: few
DNA: TGCAGTGCTAGAATCTCGGCGGAGCTCAAAAACATTCAGTACTTC
CDR3: CSARISAELKNIQYF

J: TRBJ2-5
V: TRBV15
D: TRBD1
size: .
DNA: TGTGCCACCAGCACGGACAGGGGATTTAGGAAGACCCAGTACTTC
CDR3: CATSTDRGFRKTQYF

J: TRBJ2-3
V: TRBV27
D: .
size: few
DNA: TGTGCCAGCAGAAGTTGGGACCGTCGTGCAGATACGCAGTATTTT
CDR3: CASRSWDRRADTQYF

J: TRBJ2-3
V: TRBV11-2
D: TRBD2
size: .
DNA: TGTGCCAGCAGCTTGGATAGCGGGAGGGCCCAGGATACGCAGTATTTT
CDR3: CASSLDSGRAQDTQYF

J: TRBJ1-2
V: TRBV7-3
D: .
size: .
DNA: TGTGCCAGCAGCTATGTCGGCGGGGGGGACTATGGCTACACCTTC
CDR3: CASSYVGGGDYGYTF

J: TRBJ2-6
V: TRBV5-1
D: .
size: .
DNA: TGCGCCAGCAGCCCCGGGCTCAGCTCTGGGGCCAACGTCCTGACTTTC
CDR3: CASSPGLSSGANVLTF

J: TRBJ2-5
V: TRBV27
D: TRBD2
size: .
DNA: TGTGCCAGCAGTACCATAGCGGGAGCTAAAGAGACCCAGTACTTC
CDR3: CASSTIAGAKETQYF

J: TRBJ2-1
V: TRBV7-2
D: TRBD1
size: .
DNA: TGTGCCAGCAGCTTGTACGGACAGGGTGGCAATGAGCAGTTCTTC
CDR3: CASSLYGQGGNEQFF

J: TRBJ2-3
V: TRBV18
D: TRBD2
size: few
DNA: TGTGCCAGCAGCCCCGGACTAGCGGCTGATACGCAGTATTTT
CDR3: CASSPGLAADTQYF

J: TRBJ2-5
V: TRBV6-1
D: .
size: few
DNA: TGTGCCAGCAAACCGAGGTGGGGGGACGTACCACAAGAGACCCAGTACTTC
CDR3: CASKPRWGDVPQETQYF

J: TRBJ2-7
V: TRBV7-2
D: .
size: few
DNA: TGTGCCAGCAGCTTAGAAAGGACAGTTTTTCACGAGCAGTACTTC
CDR3: CASSLERTVFHEQYF

J: TRBJ2-3
V: TRBV20-1
D: .
size: .
DNA: TGCAGTGCTAGAAGTTCGGCCACCAGCACAGATACGCAGTATTTT
CDR3: CSARSSATSTDTQYF

J: TRBJ2-5
V: TRBV7-9
D: .
size: few
DNA: TGTGCCAGCAGCTCCTGGGGTATACTAATCCAAGAGACCCAGTACTTC
CDR3: CASSSWGILIQETQYF

J: TRBJ1-5
V: TRBV7-2
D: .
size: .
DNA: TGTGCCAGCAGCTCGGATACAGGGACGGAGCAGCCCCAGCATTTT
CDR3: CASSSDTGTEQPQHF

J: TRBJ1-6
V: TRBV5-1
D: .
size: .
DNA: TGCGCCAGCAGCTTGGACCCAGGATTCAATTCACCCCTCCACTTT
CDR3: CASSLDPGFNSPLHF

J: TRBJ1-2
V: TRBV6-6
D: .
size: few
DNA: TGTGCCAGCAGTTACGTCACAGGGAGCGGCTACACCTTC
CDR3: CASSYVTGSGYTF

J: TRBJ2-3
V: TRBV18
D: TRBD2
size: .
DNA: TGTGCCAGCTCACCAAAACTAGCGGGCACAGATACGCAGTATTTT
CDR3: CASSPKLAGTDTQYF

J: TRBJ2-7
V: TRBV9
D: .
size: few
DNA: TGTGCCAGCAGCGTAGGGTGGACTACCTACTACGAGCAGTACTTC
CDR3: CASSVGWTTYYEQYF

J: TRBJ2-3
V: TRBV5-1
D: .
size: .
DNA: TGCGCCAGCAGCTTGAAAGGGGATGGAGATACGCAGTATTTT
CDR3: CASSLKGDGDTQYF

J: TRBJ2-6
V: TRBV11-2
D: .
size: .
DNA: TGTGCCAGCAGCAACCTGGGGGATAGGGCCGGGGCCAACGTCCTGACTTTC
CDR3: CASSNLGDRAGANVLTF

J: TRBJ2-7
V: TRBV7-2
D: .
size: few
DNA: TGTGCCAGCAGCCGAGATGCTGCCTCCTACGAGCAGTACTTC
CDR3: CASSRDAASYEQYF

J: TRBJ1-1
V: TRBV29-1
D: .
size: .
DNA: TGCAGCGTTGAAGGCGACAGAGTCAACACTGAAGCTTTCTTT
CDR3: CSVEGDRVNTEAFF

J: TRBJ1-4
V: TRBV28
D: .
size: many
DNA: TGTGCCAGCAGGACAGGACCTGCAACTAATGAAAAACTGTTTTTT
CDR3: CASRTGPATNEKLFF

J: TRBJ2-1
V: TRBV7-3
D: .
size: .
DNA: TGTGCCAGCAGCTTAAGGAGATCGGAGCAGTTCTTC
CDR3: CASSLRRSEQFF

J: TRBJ2-3
V: TRBV10-3
D: TRBD1
size: few
DNA: TGTGCCATCAGTGAGCGACAGGGGGTAGGGGCAGATACGCAGTATTTT
CDR3: CAISERQGVGADTQYF

J: TRBJ2-1
V: TRBV30
D: TRBD2
size: .
DNA: TGTGCCTGGGATAGCGGGAGAGGCAATGAGCAGTTCTTC
CDR3: CAWDSGRGNEQFF

J: TRBJ2-1
V: TRBV7-2
D: .
size: few
DNA: TGTGCCAGCAGCGCAACCTCTGAGGCCCACAATGAGCAGTTCTTC
CDR3: CASSATSEAHNEQFF

J: TRBJ2-7
V: TRBV29-1
D: .
size: .
DNA: TGCAGCGTTCCGGGGGTGGGCAGCTACGAGCAGTACTTC
CDR3: CSVPGVGSYEQYF

J: TRBJ2-3
V: TRBV4-2
D: TRBD2
size: few
DNA: TGTGCCAGCAGCCAAGGGACTAGCGGGATGGCAGATACGCAGTATTTT
CDR3: CASSQGTSGMADTQYF

J: TRBJ2-7
V: TRBV12-3/TRBV12-4
D: .
size: few
DNA: TGTGCCAGCAGTTTTACTACCTACGAGCAGTACTTC
CDR3: CASSFTTYEQYF

J: TRBJ2-3
V: TRBV7-3
D: TRBD2
size: .
DNA: TGTGCCAGCAGCTTAACTTCCGGGGGGGTAGATACGCAGTATTTT
CDR3: CASSLTSGGVDTQYF